The 12 T cell receptor beta chains below all came from one sample that was sequenced in a study of T cells in Graves' hyperthyroidism and ophthalmopathy. Researchers took RNA transcripts and amplified the TCR beta CDR3 regions from them. The HTBI set primed first-round TCR CDR3 RT-PCR. TCRdb redid the calling of the multiplex PCR reads with MiXCR, one entry per CDR3 protein. The sample records more than 550,000 distinct CDR3 sequences, about 45% being singletons. Source material: peripheral blood or thyroid tissue (not recorded which). These receptors were collected from an adult man with Graves' disease, either hyperthyroidism or ophthalmopathy (not recorded which).

The V and J genes are TRBV29-1 and TRBJ2-7; D is possibly TRBD1 (5 bases). Germline CDR1 reads SQVTM; CDR2 reads ANQGSEA. There are 15 residues in the CDR3. The V end lost 1 base, the J end lost 5 bases, and 18 bases lay between the germline ends. CDR3 sequence reads: CSVEAPGQGWHEQYF. CDR3 DNA sequence: TGCAGCGTTGAAGCTCCGGGCCAGGGCTGGCACGAGCAGTACTTC.

The CDR3 sequence is CASSGNRGLETQYF. The CDR3 bases are TGTGCCAGCAGCGGAAACAGGGGGCTGGAGACCCAGTACTTC. The rearrangement joins TRBV7-8 to TRBJ2-5, with TRBD1 identical over 9 bases. J was trimmed by 5 bases and V by 5 bases; bases with no gene match: 6. This CDR3 region has 14 residues. Germline V gene sequence: CDR1 SGHVS, CDR2 FQNEAQ.

This clonotype was counted between two and nine times. V and J are TRBV5-1 and TRBJ1-3; the D gene is possibly TRBD1 (6 bases). Trimming left V 0 bases short and J 7 bases short, with 8 bases between. The CDR3 is 13 residues long. Germline CDR1 is SGHRS and CDR2 is YFSETQ. CDR3 in amino acids: CASSLDRENTIYF. CDR3 DNA sequence: TGCGCCAGCAGCTTGGACAGGGAGAACACCATATATTTT. Full variable domain (missing parts from reference TRBV5-1 and TRBJ1-3): KAGVTQTPRYLIKTRGQQVTLSCSPISGHRSVSWYQQTPGQGLQFLFEYFSETQRNKGNFPGRFSGRQFSNSRSEMNVSTLELGDSALYLCASSLDRENTIYFGEGSWLTVV.

In its sample, this clonotype was seen once. A read error is possible here, since a much larger clone lies one base away. The chain recombines TRBV10-3 with TRBJ1-1; D is undetermined. Per germline, CDR1 ENHRY and CDR2 SYGVKD. CDR3 size: 13 residues. Here the CDR3 DNA reads TGTGCCATCAGTGAGTTCTTTGGCACTGAAGCTTCCTTT. As protein: CAISEFFGTEASF.

The rearrangement joins TRBV29-1 to TRBJ1-2; a possible D gene is TRBD1 (6 bases). The CDR3 runs to 12 residues. The V gene's germline CDR1 is SQVTM and CDR2 ANQGSEA. V lost 7 bases, J lost 5 bases, and 14 bases lay in between. CDR3 sequence reads: CSAGSGTYGYTF. Written as DNA, the CDR3 is TGCAGCGCAGGATCCGGGACATATGGCTACACCTTC.

Concerning this clonotype itself: One end of the junction is discordant with germline, which a read error may explain. CDR3 amino acids: CASSLVRSSGNTIYF. In DNA, the CDR3 is TGTGCCAGCAGTTTAGTCCGAAGCTCTGGAAACACCATATATTTT. J is TRBJ1-3 and V is TRBV11-2; D call uncertain. Germline CDR1 and CDR2: SGHAT and FQNNGV. This CDR3 comprises 15 residues. The whole variable domain, filled in from reference TRBV11-2 and TRBJ1-3, reads EAGVAQSPRYKIIEKRQSVAFWCNPISGHATLYWYQQILGQGPKLLIQFQNNGVVDDSQLPKDRFSAERLKGVDSTLKIQPAKLEDSAVYLCASSLVRSSGNTIYFGEGSWLTVV.

This clonotype appeared many times. This sequence joins TRBV7-2 and TRBJ1-3; 9 bases are shared with TRBD1. The CDR3 loop spans 13 amino acids. Germline V CDR1 and CDR2: SGHTA, FQGNSA. The ends lost 5 bases at V and 8 bases at J; junction bases unmatched: 4. The CDR3, as DNA: TGTGCCAGCAGCCCCGACAGGGGGGACACCATATATTTT. It translates to CASSPDRGDTIYF.

This clonotype was detected once. V and J are TRBV29-1 and TRBJ2-2; D unresolved. This CDR3 is built from 14 residues. V was shortened by 4 bases and J by 2 bases, with 11 bases between the two germline ends. Germline CDR1 SQVTM, CDR2 ANQGSEA. CDR3 sequence: CSVAVAGNTGELFF. In DNA, the CDR3 is TGCAGCGTTGCGGTTGCAGGAAACACCGGGGAGCTGTTTTTT.

This clonotype has a handful of counts. The chain has TRBV7-3 and TRBJ1-1, with 9 nucleotides matching TRBD1. Per germline, CDR1 SGHTA and CDR2 FQGTGA. The CDR3 is 14 amino acids. V trimming: 9 bases; J trimming: 1 base; junction bases outside the gene matches: 6. CDR3 amino acids: CASSDRGSNTEAFF. CDR3 sequence (DNA): TGTGCCAGTTCGGACAGGGGTTCGAACACTGAAGCTTTCTTT.

The J gene is TRBJ1-5, the V gene TRBV24-1; 8 positions match TRBD1. This CDR3 has 18 residues. With 11 bases clipped from V and 5 bases from J, the junction kept 22 bases outside the gene matches. In germline, CDR1 is KGHDR, CDR2 SFDVKD. The CDR3 region has the DNA TGTGCCAGCTCTCGTCAGAGGATCGGACAGGGCAGGGATCAGCCCCAGCATTTT. Protein sequence: CASSRQRIGQGRDQPQHF.

DNA of the CDR3: TGTGCCAGCAGCTTAGCGAGGACGCAGACTATAGAAGCTTTCTTT. Its translation is CASSLARTQTIEAFF. This sequence joins TRBV7-9 and TRBJ1-1, with D unresolved. V was cut by 0 bases and J by 8 bases, with 16 bases left in between. CDR3 size: 15 residues. Germline assignment: CDR1 SEHNR and CDR2 FQNEAQ (reference sequence).

The rearrangement links TRBV5-1 to TRBJ2-5; 7 nucleotides line up with TRBD1. V lost 0 bases and J lost 11; bases outside the gene matches: 13. Germline CDR1 SGHRS, CDR2 YFSETQ. The CDR3 has 15 amino acids. DNA for the CDR3: TGCGCCAGCAGCTTGGGAGGGGGCGCTGGGAATGAGCAGTACTTC. This translates into CASSLGGGAGNEQYF.